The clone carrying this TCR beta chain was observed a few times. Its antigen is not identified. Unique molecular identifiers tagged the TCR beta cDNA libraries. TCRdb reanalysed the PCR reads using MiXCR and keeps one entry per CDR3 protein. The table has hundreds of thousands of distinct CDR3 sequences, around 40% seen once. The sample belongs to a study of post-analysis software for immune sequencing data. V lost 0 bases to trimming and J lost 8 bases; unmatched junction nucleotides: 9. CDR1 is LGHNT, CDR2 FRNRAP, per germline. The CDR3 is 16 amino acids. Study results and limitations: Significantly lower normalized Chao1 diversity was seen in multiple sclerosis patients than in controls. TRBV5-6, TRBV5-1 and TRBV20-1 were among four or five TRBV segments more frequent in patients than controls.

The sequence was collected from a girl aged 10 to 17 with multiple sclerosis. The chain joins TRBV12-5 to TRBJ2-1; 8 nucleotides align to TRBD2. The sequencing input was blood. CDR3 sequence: CASGLVTGGPGDEQFF. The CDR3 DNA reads TGTGCTAGTGGTTTGGTAACGGGAGGGCCCGGCGATGAGCAGTTCTTC.